The sequence of this TCR beta chain was determined in a study of shared clonotypes between healthy human individuals. Original analysis: Junction-only immunoSEQ sequences carried no quality scores, so filtering differed. Profiling relied on immunoSEQ multiplex PCR, and the TCRdb table lists in-frame clones only, not all of them. V and J calls plus clone size are reproduced from that table; the DNA served to infer D and trimming. The sample holds about 2.4 million clones, 93% seen once. CDR1 and CDR2 from the germline V gene are SGHTA and FQGNSA. The CDR3 has 14 residues. The ends were cut back, 1 base at V and 9 bases at J, with 16 bases in the middle.

The sample taken for sequencing was naive CD4+ T cells from PBMCs. Noted subset: CD45RA+ positively selected. The source is a man between 18 and 29 years old in good health. Some clones in this sample may be carry-over from other donors' samples. The rearrangement uses TRBV7-2 and TRBJ2-7; D is uncertain. The CDR3 DNA is TGTGCCAGCAGCTTAGTAATGTTTGAAAGTGGGCAGTACTTC. Translated: CASSLVMFESGQYF.